The rows below give T cell receptor beta chains drawn from one sample of a study of T cell repertoires in cytomegalovirus infection. TCRdb re-derived calls from the reads in MiXCR, one entry per CDR3 protein. The data show a few hundred thousand distinct CDR3 sequences, with 26% seen just once and around 14% held by the top ten. The sequenced material came from PBMCs. These receptors were collected from a human donor in good health (CMV status not recorded). Some clones in this sample may be carry-over from other donors' samples. CDR3s leave out the opening cysteine and the closing phenylalanine or tryptophan.

v_call	j_call	cdr3_aa
TRBV27	TRBJ2-3	ASSLQRPWVTQY
TRBV30	TRBJ2-7	AWSVRGYEQY
TRBV5-1	TRBJ2-5	ASSQGQAQETQY
TRBV19	TRBJ2-1	ASSIGGGRALEQF
TRBV7-3	TRBJ2-7	ASSYQGGSSYEQY
TRBV11-2	TRBJ2-4	ASSLSSTALAKNIQY
TRBV11-3	TRBJ1-1	ASSLDWRSRDRGRGTEAF
TRBV4-1	TRBJ2-3	ASSQATGAATDTQY
TRBV7-2	TRBJ1-1	ASSLAGGQKTEAF
TRBV14	TRBJ2-3	ASSQRLEVDTQY
TRBV28	TRBJ1-5	ASLGQDHQPQH
TRBV24-1	TRBJ2-1	ATSDLLSSGSHEQF
TRBV7-2	TRBJ2-1	ASSRSLRRRSYNEQF
TRBV7-2	TRBJ2-7	ASSLVSGGDYEQY
TRBV27	TRBJ1-1	ASSLRPMNTEAF
TRBV7-6	TRBJ1-2	ASAPLVIYGYT
TRBV7-9	TRBJ1-2	ASRRKGGEDYGYT
TRBV6-2/TRBV6-3	TRBJ1-2	ASGHPPSAPTPGNYGYT
TRBV9	TRBJ1-4	ASSVEGGRRLF
TRBV29-1	TRBJ2-1	SGGSGRALYNEQF
TRBV6-2/TRBV6-3	TRBJ2-2	ASRGLGTGELF
TRBV7-2	TRBJ1-1	ASSQRVDTEAF
TRBV24-1	TRBJ2-1	ATSDFENQGFNEQF
TRBV11-3	TRBJ2-2	ASSPPLARTGELF
TRBV6-4	TRBJ2-6	ASSAEASGANVLT
TRBV14	TRBJ2-1	ASSQASGVYNEQF
TRBV7-2	TRBJ2-5	ASSLGGLAGGGGV
TRBV5-6	TRBJ2-3	ASSLAVTGTSTDTQY
TRBV15	TRBJ2-1	ATGWTSGSWRSYNEQF